Following are 25 T cell receptor beta chains from one sample sequenced in a study of T cell repertoires in cytomegalovirus infection (dated 2019 in TCRdb). What this sample's treatment or condition label stands for: in vitro stimulation with specific CMV peptide epitopes to enrich CMV-specific T cells. Sequencer: Illumina HiSeq 1500. TCRdb itself trimmed the public reads at Q25 with fastp, ran MiXCR and retained productive beta chains. Each CDR3 protein gets just one entry, which takes the most common genes and DNA from the rows behind it. In all, the sample holds roughly 990,000 distinct CDR3 sequences, and 31% of those were seen once. The ten largest clones take up 13% of the sample. Antigen specificity for these receptors is unknown. Source: cultured CD8+ T cells from PBMCs, taken from culture after CMV antigen stimulation. The receptors shown here come from a human donor in good health (CMV status not recorded). Some clones in this sample may be carry-over from other donors' samples.

The V gene is TRBV7-9, the J gene TRBJ2-3; D might be TRBD2 (6 bases). Germline CDR1 reads SEHNR; CDR2 reads FQNEAQ (reference sequence). With 5 bases removed from V and 6 bases from J, the gap between germline ends came to 24 bases. The CDR3 is made up of 17 amino acids. CDR3 region: CASSRRRASHEVDTQYF. In DNA form, the CDR3 reads TGTGCCAGCAGCCGGAGGAGGGCATCACATGAGGTGGATACGCAGTATTTT.

This clonotype was detected a few times. The rearrangement joins TRBV5-8 to TRBJ2-7, with no clear D. The V and J ends lost 3 bases and 3 bases respectively, with 16 bases between them. Looked up from germline, CDR1 is SGHTS and CDR2 is YDEGEE. The CDR3 covers 15 residues. This chain's CDR3 is CASSSTPGSYYEQYF. CDR3 DNA: TGTGCCAGCAGCTCCACCCCCGGGTCTTACTACGAGCAGTACTTC.

This chain links TRBV5-6 with TRBJ1-1, with TRBD1 identical over 8 bases. CDR1 and CDR2 (germline): SGHDT, YYEEEE. With 4 bases clipped from V and 0 bases from J, the junction kept 17 bases outside the gene matches. There are 19 residues in the CDR3. CDR3 bases: TGTGCCAGCAGCCACTTAGAGGGACAGGTTTATGTATTGAACACTGAAGCTTTCTTT. This gives the protein CASSHLEGQVYVLNTEAFF.

This clonotype was counted between two and nine times. The chain couples TRBV23-1 to TRBJ2-2; 8 nucleotides line up with TRBD1. Being an ORF, TRBV23-1 has a function that is uncertain. The V and J ends lost 0 bases and 3 bases, in that order; junction bases with no gene match: 3. CDR3 length equals 16 residues. CDR3 residues: CASSQSRTGYTGELFF. For the CDR3, the DNA is TGCGCCAGCAGTCAATCTCGGACAGGGTACACCGGGGAGCTGTTTTTT.

The J gene is TRBJ2-7, the V gene TRBV29-1; D unresolved. This CDR3 has 12 amino acids. The V and J ends lost 2 bases and 6 bases respectively, with 11 bases between them. Germline assignment: CDR1 SQVTM and CDR2 ANQGSEA. In DNA form, the CDR3 reads TGCAGCGTTGAAAAGACCGGCGGCGAGCAGTACTTC. Translation: CSVEKTGGEQYF.

Only a few counts were recorded for this clonotype. V gene TRBV24-1 combines with J gene TRBJ2-1, with D possibly TRBD1 on 5 matching bases. Germline V gene lookup returns CDR1 KGHDR and CDR2 SFDVKD. Trimming left V 1 base short and J 8 bases short, with 14 bases between. The CDR3 is 15 amino acids. CDR3 nucleotide sequence: TGTGCCACCAGTGATTTCACCCAATTAGGGGATGAGCAGTTCTTC. Residues: CATSDFTQLGDEQFF.

The rearrangement joins TRBV19 to TRBJ2-2; no clear D gene. The germline V gene encodes CDR1 LNHDA and CDR2 SQIVND (reference sequence). The ends were cut back, 0 bases at V and 3 bases at J, with 14 bases in the middle. The CDR3 is made up of 17 amino acids. The CDR3 DNA reads as TGTGCCAGTAGTATAGAAGGCATGGCGGTGGACACCGGGGAGCTGTTTTTT. Amino acid sequence: CASSIEGMAVDTGELFF. Based on the CDR3 plus reference TRBV19 and TRBJ2-2, the full variable domain is DGGITQSPKYLFRKEGQNVTLSCEQNLNHDAMYWYRQDPGQGLRLIYYSQIVNDFQKGDIAEGYSVSREKKESFPLTVTSAQKNPTAFYLCASSIEGMAVDTGELFFGEGSRLTVL.

This clonotype was seen ten or more times. This chain uses TRBV5-1 with TRBJ2-2; tentative D call: TRBD1 (6 bases). Germline-derived CDR1 and CDR2 are SGHRS and YFSETQ. V was clipped by 4 bases and J by 4 bases, with 14 bases between them. The CDR3 length is 15 residues. CDR3 sequence reads: CASSPTGLGTGELFF. The CDR3, as DNA: TGCGCCAGCAGCCCCACAGGGCTCGGCACCGGGGAGCTGTTTTTT.

This clonotype was picked up many times. V and J are TRBV7-6 and TRBJ1-1; D is uncertain. Trimming removed 4 bases at V and 1 base at J, with 7 bases between. The length of the CDR3 is 13 residues. The germline V gene has CDR1 SGHVS and CDR2 FNYEAQ. The CDR3 DNA is TGTGCCAGCAGCTCCGGGAAGAACACTGAAGCTTTCTTT. Translated, it gives CASSSGKNTEAFF.

This clonotype is labeled as medium-sized. The genes are TRBV7-2 and TRBJ2-5, with 15 bases matching TRBD2. Looked up from germline, CDR1 is SGHTA and CDR2 is FQGNSA. V lost 5 bases, J lost 5 bases, and 6 bases stayed unmatched. The CDR3 totals 16 residues. The DNA for the CDR3 is TGTGCCAGCAGCGCCGGGACTAGCGGGGGGCGTGAGACCCAGTACTTC. Amino acids: CASSAGTSGGRETQYF. The full variable domain, its missing parts supplied by reference TRBV7-2 and TRBJ2-5, is GAGVSQSPSNKVTEKGKDVELRCDPISGHTALYWYRQSLGQGLEFLIYFQGNSAPDKSGLPSDRFSAERTGGSVSTLTIQRTQQEDSAVYLCASSAGTSGGRETQYFGPGTRLLVL.

This clonotype was recorded many times. The chain joins TRBV19 to TRBJ2-7; D possibly corresponds to TRBD2 (5 bases). Germline loops: CDR1 LNHDA, CDR2 SQIVND (reference sequence). The CDR3 consists of 13 residues. The V end was cut by 9 bases, the J end by 3 bases, with 15 bases between. The CDR3 sequence: CASSPGLSYEQYV. The CDR3, as DNA: TGTGCCAGCAGTCCAGGACTGAGCTACGAGCAGTACGTC.

This clonotype was seen a single time. This chain uses TRBV20-1 with TRBJ1-1, with 9 bases fitting TRBD1. Germline V gene lookup returns CDR1 DFQATT and CDR2 SNEGSKA (reference sequence). The trim removed 0 bases at V and 1 base at J, leaving 3 bases unmatched. The CDR3 totals 15 residues. The CDR3 coding sequence is TGCAGTGCTAGAGATCTGGACAGGGGGAACACTGAAGCTTTCTTT. Amino acid sequence: CSARDLDRGNTEAFF.

The J gene is TRBJ1-4, the V gene TRBV12-3 or TRBV12-4; 9 bases agree with TRBD1. The CDR3 totals 14 residues. V gave up 0 bases and J gave up 7 bases; unmatched junction bases: 0. In nucleotides, the CDR3 is TGTGCCAGCAGTTTAGCGGACAGGGGTGAAAAACTGTTTTTT. Translation: CASSLADRGEKLFF.

V is TRBV19 and J is TRBJ1-5; D remains ambiguous. The CDR3 loop spans 17 amino acids. CDR1 is LNHDA, CDR2 SQIVND, per germline (reference sequence). The V gene lost 4 bases and the J gene lost 2 bases, with 18 bases spanning the gap. This CDR3 reads CASSTRVRDGGNQPQHF. The DNA of the CDR3 is TGTGCCAGTAGTACCCGGGTCCGAGATGGGGGCAATCAGCCCCAGCATTTT. The whole variable domain, remainder taken from reference TRBV19 and TRBJ1-5, is DGGITQSPKYLFRKEGQNVTLSCEQNLNHDAMYWYRQDPGQGLRLIYYSQIVNDFQKGDIAEGYSVSREKKESFPLTVTSAQKNPTAFYLCASSTRVRDGGNQPQHFGDGTRLSIL.

In this sample, this clonotype turned up a few times. As DNA, the CDR3 is TGTGCCAGCAGCTCCCGCCGGGCAGGGACAAACGAGCAGTACTTC. It specifies CASSSRRAGTNEQYF. This chain connects TRBV5-6 to TRBJ2-7; perhaps TRBD1 as D (6 bases). Germline loops: CDR1 SGHDT, CDR2 YYEEEE. The CDR3 is made up of 15 amino acids. V was shortened by 3 bases and J by 5 bases, with 18 bases between the two germline ends.

V gene TRBV29-1 combines with J gene TRBJ1-2; D ambiguous. Germline CDR1 is SQVTM and CDR2 is ANQGSEA. V lost 5 bases, J lost 4 bases, and 8 bases lay in between. CDR3 length: 11 amino acids. CDR3: CSVLDVYGYTF. For the CDR3, the DNA is TGCAGCGTTTTGGACGTCTATGGCTACACCTTC.

On this clonotype: This may be a read error, as it is one base from a much larger clone. This chain connects TRBV12-3 or TRBV12-4 to TRBJ2-1; D is unclear. The CDR3 spans 18 residues. This CDR3 reads CANSLYNPWGYSYNEQFF. For the CDR3, the DNA is TGTGCCAACAGTTTATATAACCCGTGGGGTTACTCCTACAATGAGCAGTTCTTC.

Comments on this clonotype: Relative to the germline gene, one junction end is altered; a read error may explain this. The V gene is TRBV6-6, the J gene TRBJ1-5, with D perhaps matching TRBD1 (6 bases). CDR3 size: 16 residues. Germline CDR1 and CDR2: MNHNY and SVGAGI (reference sequence). CDR3 sequence: CASSNSGDLSNQPQHF. The CDR3 nucleotides read TGTGCCAGCAGTAACTCAGGGGATCTTAGCAATCAGCCCCAGCATTTT.

A few counts support this clonotype. V is TRBV6-1 and J is TRBJ1-5; 7 bases map to TRBD1. The CDR3 covers 16 residues. With V trimmed by 5 bases and J by 2 bases, 9 bases remained unmatched. The germline CDR1 and CDR2 sequences are MNHNS and SASEGT. CDR3 loop: CASSWADRVGNQPQHF. The DNA for the CDR3 is TGTGCCAGCAGTTGGGCCGACAGGGTCGGCAATCAGCCCCAGCATTTT.

Only a few counts were recorded for this clonotype. The J gene is TRBJ2-7, the V gene TRBV7-9; no clear D gene. Germline assignment: CDR1 SEHNR and CDR2 FQNEAQ (reference sequence). Trimming shortened V by 4 bases and J by 6 bases, and 16 bases separated the two germline ends. This CDR3 is built from 14 residues. CDR3 nucleotide sequence: TGTGCCAGCAGCTCCCGAGACACGCCGTCCGAGCAGTACTTC. Translation: CASSSRDTPSEQYF.

The chain recombines TRBV7-6 with TRBJ2-1; 11 bases fit TRBD2. CDR1 and CDR2 from the germline V gene are SGHVS and FNYEAQ. The CDR3 is 19 residues long. V gave up 3 bases and J gave up 8 bases; unmatched junction bases: 18. The CDR3 sequence is CASSFLSRSSGGNEDEQFF. DNA of the CDR3: TGTGCCAGCAGCTTCCTATCCCGCTCTAGCGGGGGGAATGAGGATGAGCAGTTCTTC.

This chain links TRBV6-2 or TRBV6-3 with TRBJ2-1, with 7 nucleotides matching TRBD2. The CDR3 is made up of 15 amino acids. CDR1 MNHEY and CDR2 SVGEGT come from the germline V gene. Trimming removed 8 bases from V and 3 bases from J; junction bases left unmatched: 10. CDR3 nucleotide sequence: TGTGCCAGCTCACCGACCCGGGGGGACTACAATGAGCAGTTCTTC. Its protein product is CASSPTRGDYNEQFF.

There are a few counts of this clonotype. The chain has TRBV28 and TRBJ1-2; TRBD1 matches at 8 bases. Germline lookup yields CDR1 MDHEN and CDR2 SYDVKM. V was pared by 7 bases and J by 7 bases, with 17 bases of the junction left unmatched. The CDR3 extends over 16 amino acids. The CDR3 DNA follows: TGTGCCAGCAACTCTAGGACAGGGCGAGCCAAGGGTGGCTACACCTTC. Translation gives CASNSRTGRAKGGYTF.

The chain couples TRBV12-3 or TRBV12-4 to TRBJ1-1; D is unclear. This CDR3 comprises 12 residues. V was cut by 3 bases and J by 8 bases, with 10 bases left in between. The CDR3 DNA reads TGTGCCAGCAGTTTGGGCTCGAACGAAGCTTTCTTT. Residues: CASSLGSNEAFF.

In its sample, this clonotype was seen many times. This chain joins TRBV7-2 and TRBJ2-7; TRBD2 matches at 15 bases. The trim removed 8 bases at V and 2 bases at J, leaving 4 bases unmatched. The CDR3 spans 15 residues. Germline CDR1 is SGHTA and CDR2 is FQGNSA. The CDR3 DNA reads TGTGCCAGCGGACTAGCGGGGGGGCGGACCTACGAGCAGTACTTC. This encodes CASGLAGGRTYEQYF. Full variable domain (remainder filled in from reference TRBV7-2 and TRBJ2-7): GAGVSQSPSNKVTEKGKDVELRCDPISGHTALYWYRQSLGQGLEFLIYFQGNSAPDKSGLPSDRFSAERTGGSVSTLTIQRTQQEDSAVYLCASGLAGGRTYEQYFGPGTRLTVT.